The 29 T cell receptor beta chains listed next were all sequenced from one sample in a study of molecular identifiers for immune sequencing clone quantification. TCRdb ran MiXCR on the PCR reads and lists one entry per CDR3 protein. The table includes some 93,000 distinct CDR3 sequences, around 20% detected once. The sequenced material came from naive CD8+ T cells from blood, with Jurkat cell RNA spiked in. Described subset: FACS-sorted CD8+CD4-CCR7+CD45RA+ naive T cells. Every receptor here comes from a human donor in good health. Some libraries in this study had Jurkat cell RNA spiked in.

This chain connects TRBV5-6 to TRBJ2-2; D gene uncertain. Trimming stripped 1 base from V and 1 base from J, with 5 bases between. Germline loops: CDR1 SGHDT, CDR2 YYEEEE. This CDR3 is built from 14 residues. CDR3 DNA sequence: TGTGCCAGCAGCTTGTCGTTGAACACCGGGGAGCTGTTTTTT. Translated, it gives CASSLSLNTGELFF.

This clonotype was seen repeatedly, ten times or more. The chain combines TRBV6-1 with TRBJ2-3; no clear D. The germline V gene has CDR1 MNHNS and CDR2 SASEGT. The CDR3 runs to 16 residues. Deletions cut 6 bases from V and 3 bases from J, with 19 bases between. CDR3 nucleotides: TGTGCCAGCAGCGCAAGACCAGAGCTCGAGACAGATACGCAGTATTTT. Its protein is CASSARPELETDTQYF.

This clonotype was recorded many times. This chain uses TRBV27 with TRBJ2-3; D might be TRBD1 or TRBD2, each matching 5 bases. Germline CDR1 MNHEY, CDR2 SMNVEV (reference sequence). This CDR3 region has 15 residues. The V and J ends lost 3 bases and 1 base respectively, with 11 bases between them. The DNA for the CDR3 is TGTGCCAGCAGTTTTGGGACGACGGGCACAGATACGCAGTATTTT. Its translation: CASSFGTTGTDTQYF.

This clonotype has ten or more counts. The chain joins TRBV27 to TRBJ2-2; D is uncertain. Trimming shortened V by 8 bases and J by 2 bases, and 15 bases separated the two germline ends. Germline V CDR1 and CDR2: MNHEY, SMNVEV (reference sequence). The CDR3 consists of 15 residues. Here the CDR3 reads CASSLRGSNTGELFF. CDR3 coding DNA: TGTGCCAGCTCACTACGAGGATCCAACACCGGGGAGCTGTTTTTT.

There are many counts of this clonotype. The chain uses TRBV7-2 and TRBJ2-1; 11 bases are a match to TRBD2. The germline V gene has CDR1 SGHTA and CDR2 FQGNSA. This CDR3 contains 15 residues. Unmatched junction bases numbered 5, after V lost 3 bases and J lost 7 bases. CDR3 loop: CASSLTGLAGNEQFF. The CDR3 DNA is TGTGCCAGCAGCTTGACCGGACTAGCGGGTAATGAGCAGTTCTTC.

In this sample, this clonotype turned up a few times. The V gene is TRBV3-1, the J gene TRBJ2-5; perhaps TRBD1 as D (5 bases). The CDR3 has 16 residues. Germline loops: CDR1 LGHDT, CDR2 YNNKEL (reference sequence). V lost 3 bases and J 0 bases, leaving 14 bases between the germline ends. The CDR3 protein is CASSQRTPPYQETQYF. The CDR3 DNA reads TGTGCCAGCAGCCAGAGGACACCCCCGTACCAAGAGACCCAGTACTTC.

This clonotype was observed a single time. The chain is built from TRBV28 and TRBJ2-7; the D gene is possibly TRBD2 (6 bases). Looked up from germline, CDR1 is MDHEN and CDR2 is SYDVKM. This CDR3 is 14 amino acids long. With 4 bases removed from V and 3 bases from J, the gap between germline ends came to 13 bases. The CDR3 nucleotides read TGTGCCAGCAGTTCTAGGGACTCCAACTACGAGCAGTACTTC. Amino acids: CASSSRDSNYEQYF.

This clonotype was seen repeatedly, ten times or more. This chain's CDR3 is CASGTGTTSTDTQYF. CDR3 bases: TGTGCCAGCGGAACCGGGACAACTAGCACAGATACGCAGTATTTT. The chain links TRBV2 to TRBJ2-3; possibly TRBD1 for D (6 bases). CDR1 SNHLY and CDR2 FYNNEI come from the germline V gene. CDR3 length: 15 residues. V was shortened by 8 bases and J by 0 bases, with 15 bases between the two germline ends.

In regard to this clonotype: A much larger clone lies one base from this, so it may be a read error. The CDR3 region is CASSIQPSSGGPDTQYF. DNA of the CDR3: TGTGCCAGCAGCATCCAGCCCTCTAGCGGGGGCCCAGATACGCAGTATTTT. The chain links TRBV9 to TRBJ2-3; 10 nucleotides match TRBD2. Per the germline V gene, CDR1 is SGDLS and CDR2 is YYNGEE. This CDR3 is built from 17 residues. V was pared by 4 bases and J by 4 bases, with 12 bases of the junction left unmatched.

On this clonotype itself: A clone one base away is much larger, so this may be a read error. The rearrangement uses TRBV7-6 and TRBJ1-1, with D perhaps matching TRBD1 (6 bases). The CDR3 has 15 amino acids. CDR1 SGHVS and CDR2 FNYEAQ come from the germline V gene. CDR3 in DNA: TGTGCCAGCACTGGCTTCGCTAGAGGGGACACTGGAGCTTTCTTT. This translates into CASTGFARGDTGAFF.

There are many counts of this clonotype. The chain uses TRBV7-9 and TRBJ2-3; weak D call: TRBD1 (5 bases). V was cut by 5 bases and J by 2 bases, with 20 bases left in between. The CDR3 has 17 residues. Germline-derived CDR1 and CDR2 are SEHNR and FQNEAQ (reference sequence). The CDR3 DNA follows: TGTGCCAGCAGCCCCGATATCAGGGTCTCCCTCACAGATACGCAGTATTTT. Encoded protein: CASSPDIRVSLTDTQYF.

This clonotype was seen a few times. A much larger clone lies a single base off, so this may be a read error. The V gene is TRBV12-3 or TRBV12-4, the J gene TRBJ2-2; tentative D call: TRBD1 (6 bases). CDR3 length: 15 residues. V was shortened by 3 bases and J by 3 bases, with 11 bases between the two germline ends. The CDR3 region is CASSFLGAHTGELFF. DNA of the CDR3: TGTGCCAGCAGTTTCCTGGGGGCCCACACCGGGGAGCTGTTTTTT.

Notes on this clonotype: A much larger clone sits a single nucleotide away, making a read error possible. The V call is TRBV4-3, the J call TRBJ1-1; TRBD1 might be the D (5 bases). The CDR3 extends over 16 amino acids. CDR1 is LGHNA and CDR2 is YSLEER in the germline V gene. V was shortened by 1 base and J by 10 bases, with 22 bases between the two germline ends. CDR3 nucleotides: TGCGCCAGCAGCCAAGGCGGGGACTGGAGCCTTGTAGGAGCTTTCTTT. As protein: CASSQGGDWSLVGAFF.

The rearrangement links TRBV28 to TRBJ2-7; perhaps TRBD2 as D (6 bases). V was shortened by 3 bases and J by 6 bases, with 9 bases between the two germline ends. There are 12 residues in the CDR3. Germline assignment: CDR1 MDHEN and CDR2 SYDVKM. CDR3 sequence: CASSFLGGEQYF. CDR3 nucleotides: TGTGCCAGCAGTTTTCTCGGGGGCGAGCAGTACTTC.

To note about this clonotype: Because it lacks the conserved phenylalanine or tryptophan at the end, this CDR3 is likely a read error. The V and J genes are TRBV29-1 and TRBJ1-1; no reliable D call. CDR1 and CDR2 from the germline V gene are SQVTM and ANQGSEA. CDR3 length: 13 residues. V lost 0 bases and J 3 bases, leaving 8 bases between the germline ends. In nucleotides, the CDR3 is TGCAGCGTTGAAGACCCTCCGGACACTGAAGCTTTCCTT. Protein: CSVEDPPDTEAFL.

This clonotype was seen at least ten times. This chain joins TRBV6-2 or TRBV6-3 and TRBJ1-5, with D possibly matching TRBD1 (6 bases). Looked up from germline, CDR1 is MNHEY and CDR2 is SVGEGT. The CDR3 runs 13 residues. Trimming shortened V by 10 bases and J by 6 bases, and 16 bases separated the two germline ends. CDR3 DNA: TGTGCCACCAAACCGGGGGGCAGTCAGCCCCAGCATTTT. Translation: CATKPGGSQPQHF.

Concerning this clonotype: This sequence may be a read error, since a much larger clone differs from it by one base. The CDR3 loop reads CAGSPGIADGTDTQYF. DNA for the CDR3: TGTGCCGGCAGCCCCGGGATAGCGGATGGCACAGATACGCAGTATTTT. The chain carries TRBV7-9 and TRBJ2-3; maybe TRBD2 (6 bases). The CDR3 runs to 16 residues. The germline gives CDR1 SEHNR, CDR2 FQNEAQ (reference sequence).

This clonotype was recorded many times. The chain has TRBV2 and TRBJ1-6, with D maybe TRBD1 (6 bases). There are 20 residues in the CDR3. From germline, CDR1 is SNHLY and CDR2 FYNNEI. With 2 bases removed from V and 1 base from J, the gap between germline ends came to 21 bases. Here the CDR3 reads CASSEWTVGGLYSYNSPLHF. DNA for the CDR3: TGTGCCAGCAGTGAATGGACAGTGGGAGGGTTGTATTCCTATAATTCACCCCTCCACTTT.

This clonotype was counted ten times or more. The chain carries TRBV5-1 and TRBJ2-5; D assignment may be TRBD1 or TRBD2 (5 bases each). Deletions cut 5 bases from V and 4 bases from J, with 9 bases between. The CDR3 sequence is 12 residues long. CDR1 is SGHRS and CDR2 is YFSETQ in the germline V gene. The CDR3 spells CASRGDTETQYF. The CDR3 region has the DNA TGCGCCAGCAGGGGGGATACAGAGACCCAGTACTTC.

The chain has TRBV7-9 and TRBJ1-1; tentative D call: TRBD1 (6 bases). This CDR3 is 14 amino acids long. V was shortened by 5 bases and J by 0 bases, with 10 bases between the two germline ends. Germline V CDR1 and CDR2: SEHNR, FQNEAQ (reference sequence). The CDR3 sequence is CASSRDTLNTEAFF. Written as DNA, the CDR3 is TGTGCCAGCAGCCGGGACACCCTGAACACTGAAGCTTTCTTT.

Details on this clonotype: With a much larger clone just one base away, this may be a read error. This chain links TRBV3-1 with TRBJ1-2, with D tentatively TRBD1 (5 bases). The CDR3 spans 12 residues. The germline CDR1 and CDR2 sequences are LGHDT and YNNKEL (reference sequence). The CDR3 protein is CVSSQDQTVYTF. CDR3 in DNA: TGTGTCAGCAGCCAAGATCAGACAGTTTACACCTTC.

To note about this clonotype: It may be a read error: a sequence one base away is much more abundant. V usage is TRBV20-1 and J usage is TRBJ1-4; D gene ambiguous. The CDR3 length is 13 residues. Per germline, CDR1 DFQATT and CDR2 SNEGSKA (reference sequence). The CDR3 here is CRAKGPYGEKLFF. CDR3 sequence (DNA): TGCAGAGCTAAGGGCCCCTATGGGGAAAAACTGTTTTTT.

This clonotype was seen many times. The chain employs TRBV7-2 and TRBJ2-7; TRBD1 or TRBD2 may be the D gene (5 bases each). The V gene lost 5 bases and the J gene lost 2 bases, with 16 bases spanning the gap. Germline CDR1 is SGHTA and CDR2 is FQGNSA. This CDR3 is 15 amino acids long. The DNA for the CDR3 is TGTGCCAGCAGCCCCCGCCGGGACGGAGCCTACGAGCAGTACTTC. It specifies CASSPRRDGAYEQYF.

The table lists this clonotype with a few counts. The chain combines TRBV4-1 with TRBJ1-2; 8 nucleotides match TRBD1. CDR1 is MGHRA, CDR2 YSYEKL, per germline. V trimming: 0 bases; J trimming: 5 bases; junction bases outside the gene matches: 5. This CDR3 is built from 15 residues. The CDR3 sequence is CASSQDRTGLYGYTF. DNA of the CDR3: TGCGCCAGCAGCCAAGATCGGACAGGGTTATATGGCTACACCTTC.

This sequence joins TRBV27 and TRBJ1-5; D may be TRBD1 (6 bases). Germline CDR1 is MNHEY and CDR2 is SMNVEV (reference sequence). The CDR3 runs 14 residues. V was trimmed by 6 bases and J by 7 bases, leaving 16 bases between them. This chain's CDR3 is CASSPQGREQPQHF. CDR3 coding DNA: TGTGCCAGCAGCCCACAGGGAAGAGAGCAGCCCCAGCATTTT.

Notes on this clonotype: A much larger clone lies one base from this, so it may be a read error. The gene calls are TRBV6-5 and TRBJ1-5; 7 positions match TRBD1. There are 15 residues in the CDR3. Germline loops: CDR1 MNHEY, CDR2 SVGAGI. The CDR3 DNA reads as TGTGCCGGCAGTGCCCGGGACAGCGGATATCAGCCCCAGCATTTT. Its protein product is CAGSARDSGYQPQHF.

This chain uses TRBV11-2 with TRBJ2-5; 7 positions agree with TRBD1. The CDR3 loop spans 13 amino acids. The trim removed 5 bases at V and 5 bases at J, leaving 5 bases unmatched. Germline CDR1 reads SGHAT; CDR2 reads FQNNGV. The CDR3 coding sequence is TGTGCCAGCAGCACGAACAGGGGCGAGACCCAGTACTTC. Its translation: CASSTNRGETQYF.

CDR3 DNA: TGCAGTGCTAGAGAAGGCTTGGGGGGCCACGAGCAGTACTTC. Translating gives CSAREGLGGHEQYF. The chain joins TRBV20-1 to TRBJ2-7; D tentatively fits TRBD1 or TRBD2 (6 bases each). V was shortened by 0 bases and J by 5 bases, with 14 bases between the two germline ends. This CDR3 has 14 amino acids. Germline V gene lookup returns CDR1 DFQATT and CDR2 SNEGSKA (reference sequence).

In its sample, this clonotype was seen many times. The chain uses TRBV30 and TRBJ2-3; 10 nucleotides match TRBD2. This CDR3 region has 16 residues. The germline gives CDR1 GTSNPN, CDR2 SVGIG (reference sequence). The V segment lost 4 bases and the J segment 4 bases; nucleotides outside the gene matches: 11. CDR3 in amino acids: CAWTPRGLAKSDTQYF. In DNA form, the CDR3 reads TGTGCCTGGACCCCCCGGGGACTAGCGAAATCAGATACGCAGTATTTT.